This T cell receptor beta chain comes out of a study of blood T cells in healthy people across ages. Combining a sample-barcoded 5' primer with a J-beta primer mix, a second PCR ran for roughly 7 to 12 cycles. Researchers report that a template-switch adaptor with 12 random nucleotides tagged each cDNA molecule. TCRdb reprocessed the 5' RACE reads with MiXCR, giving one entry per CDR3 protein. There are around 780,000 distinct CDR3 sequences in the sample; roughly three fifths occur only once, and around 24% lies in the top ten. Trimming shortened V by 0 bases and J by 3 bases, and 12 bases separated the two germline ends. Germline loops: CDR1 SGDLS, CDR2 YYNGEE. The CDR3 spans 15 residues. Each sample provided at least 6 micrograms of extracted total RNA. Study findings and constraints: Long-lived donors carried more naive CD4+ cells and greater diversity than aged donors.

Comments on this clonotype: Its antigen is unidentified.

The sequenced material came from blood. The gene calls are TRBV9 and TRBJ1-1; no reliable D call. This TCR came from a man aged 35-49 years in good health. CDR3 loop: CASSVAGGGYTEAFF. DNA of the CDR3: TGTGCCAGCAGCGTAGCTGGTGGTGGATACACTGAAGCTTTCTTT.